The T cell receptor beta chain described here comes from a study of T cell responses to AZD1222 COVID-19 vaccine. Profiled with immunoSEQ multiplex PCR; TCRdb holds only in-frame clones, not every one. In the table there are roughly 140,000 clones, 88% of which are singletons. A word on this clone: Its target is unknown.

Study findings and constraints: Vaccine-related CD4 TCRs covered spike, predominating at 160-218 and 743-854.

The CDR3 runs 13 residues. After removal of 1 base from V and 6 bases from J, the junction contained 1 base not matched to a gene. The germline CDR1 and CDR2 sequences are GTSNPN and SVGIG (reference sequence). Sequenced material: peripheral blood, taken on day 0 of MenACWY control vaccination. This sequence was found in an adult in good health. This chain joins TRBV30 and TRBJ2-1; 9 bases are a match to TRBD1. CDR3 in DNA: TGTGCCTGGAGTGGGGACAGGGTCAATGAGCAGTTCTTC. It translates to CAWSGDRVNEQFF.